Following are 26 T cell receptor beta chains from one sample sequenced in a study of blood T cell repertoires in COVID-19. Here immunoSEQ multiplex PCR was the method, and the copy in TCRdb shows in-frame clones only, minus some. The sample holds 250,000 to 300,000 clones, 85% seen once. The sample was peripheral blood. These receptors were collected from a man in his forties or fifties with active or convalescent COVID-19.

The rearrangement joins TRBV19 to TRBJ1-4; no reliable D call. The CDR3 is 15 residues long. V was shortened by 5 bases and J by 5 bases, with 15 bases between the two germline ends. CDR1 LNHDA and CDR2 SQIVND come from the germline V gene (reference sequence). The CDR3 region is CASSLGAAANEKLFF. The DNA for the CDR3 is TGTGCCAGTAGTCTTGGCGCGGCAGCAAATGAAAAACTGTTTTTT.

This clone was seen once. The rearrangement links TRBV19 to TRBJ1-6; D remains unclear. The V gene lost 1 base and the J gene lost 0 bases, with 7 bases spanning the gap. Per the germline V gene, CDR1 is LNHDA and CDR2 is SQIVND (reference sequence). The CDR3 is 16 residues long. CDR3 sequence (DNA): TGTGCCAGTAGTATAGGAGGGAGCTCCTATAATTCACCCCTCCACTTT. Its protein product is CASSIGGSSYNSPLHF.

The chain links TRBV19 to TRBJ2-3; the match to TRBD2 covers 14 bases. The germline V gene encodes CDR1 LNHDA and CDR2 SQIVND (reference sequence). This CDR3 is 17 amino acids long. V was clipped by 6 bases and J by 10 bases; unmatched bases: 15. The CDR3 nucleotides read TGTGCCAGTAGCCGTGCTGGGACTAGCGGGAGTCTTAACCCGCAGTATTTT. Translated, it gives CASSRAGTSGSLNPQYF. Together with reference TRBV19 and TRBJ2-3, the CDR3 gives the full variable domain: DGGITQSPKYLFRKEGQNVTLSCEQNLNHDAMYWYRQDPGQGLRLIYYSQIVNDFQKGDIAEGYSVSREKKESFPLTVTSAQKNPTAFYLCASSRAGTSGSLNPQYFGPGTRLTVL.

This clone has only one observation. V gene TRBV9 combines with J gene TRBJ2-3; 7 positions match TRBD2. With 0 bases clipped from V and 0 bases from J, the junction kept 7 bases outside the gene matches. Germline V gives CDR1 SGDLS, CDR2 YYNGEE. The CDR3 is 17 amino acids. CDR3 region: CASSVEASGTSTDTQYF. The CDR3 bases are TGTGCCAGCAGCGTAGAGGCCAGCGGGACTAGCACAGATACGCAGTATTTT.

This sequence joins TRBV6-5 and TRBJ2-7, with D perhaps TRBD1 (7 bases). Looked up from germline, CDR1 is MNHEY and CDR2 is SVGAGI. The germline V and J ends were trimmed by 5 bases and 6 bases, with 17 bases remaining between them. The CDR3 has 14 residues. CDR3 region: CASSTSTGTGEQYF. CDR3 in DNA: TGTGCCAGCAGTACCTCGACAGGGACTGGCGAGCAGTACTTC.

The chain combines TRBV6-6 with TRBJ2-5; weak D call: TRBD1 (6 bases). Germline V gene data show CDR1 as MNHNY and CDR2 as SVGAGI (reference sequence). Trimming left V 5 bases short and J 5 bases short, with 24 bases between. This CDR3 comprises 17 residues. In DNA form, the CDR3 reads TGTGCCAGCAGTCCAAAACTTTCGGGACATAAGGTTGAGACCCAGTACTTC. This codes for CASSPKLSGHKVETQYF.

This chain's CDR3 is CASSHPSLAGGNNEQFF. Here the CDR3 DNA reads TGTGCCAGCAGTCACCCCTCACTAGCGGGAGGCAACAATGAGCAGTTCTTC. The chain is built from TRBV6-2 or TRBV6-3 and TRBJ2-1; 12 nucleotides agree with TRBD2. Trimming removed 5 bases from V and 5 bases from J; junction bases left unmatched: 10. Germline lookup yields CDR1 MNHEY and CDR2 SVGEGT. This CDR3 has 17 residues.

Only one count was recorded for this clone. The chain combines TRBV5-6 with TRBJ1-6, with D maybe TRBD1 (5 bases). The ends were cut back, 6 bases at V and 12 bases at J, with 16 bases in the middle. CDR3 size: 13 residues. Per germline, CDR1 SGHDT and CDR2 YYEEEE. Here the CDR3 reads CASTQWRRGPLHF. The CDR3 region has the DNA TGTGCCAGCACCCAATGGAGGAGGGGACCCCTCCACTTT.

J is TRBJ1-5 and V is TRBV2; 8 nucleotides agree with TRBD1. CDR3 size: 15 residues. In germline, CDR1 is SNHLY, CDR2 FYNNEI. With V trimmed by 7 bases and J by 0 bases, 5 bases remained unmatched. CDR3 region: CASNRQGNSNQPQHF. Written as DNA, the CDR3 is TGTGCCAGCAACCGACAGGGGAATAGCAATCAGCCCCAGCATTTT.

The chain recombines TRBV5-4 with TRBJ2-3; TRBD2 matches at 7 bases. In germline, CDR1 is SGHNT, CDR2 YYREEE (reference sequence). V lost 5 bases, J lost 2 bases, and 8 bases stayed unmatched. This CDR3 is 15 amino acids long. The CDR3 bases are TGTGCCAGCAGTAGTGCTCTAGCGGACACAGATACGCAGTATTTT. This codes for CASSSALADTDTQYF.

The V call is TRBV6-5, the J call TRBJ2-3; tentative D call: TRBD2 (7 bases). CDR3 length equals 13 residues. CDR1 and CDR2 from the germline V gene are MNHEY and SVGAGI. Trimming stripped 5 bases from V and 5 bases from J, with 11 bases between. CDR3 DNA: TGTGCCAGCAGTCAGGGGAGGGGAGATACGCAGTATTTT. The encoded protein is CASSQGRGDTQYF.

V gene TRBV5-1 combines with J gene TRBJ1-1; unclear D gene. The CDR3 covers 14 residues. V lost 0 bases to trimming and J lost 5 bases, with 11 bases between them. CDR1 and CDR2 from the germline V gene are SGHRS and YFSETQ. The CDR3 loop reads CASSLDSAGTEAFF. The CDR3 DNA follows: TGCGCCAGCAGCTTGGATTCGGCGGGGACTGAAGCTTTCTTT.

The chain carries TRBV9 and TRBJ2-1, with 14 bases that match TRBD2. V lost 0 bases and J lost 5; bases outside the gene matches: 10. This CDR3 has 19 residues. Germline assignment: CDR1 SGDLS and CDR2 YYNGEE. The CDR3 loop reads CASSVAGLAGVRRNNEQFF. The CDR3 DNA is TGTGCCAGCAGCGTAGCGGGACTAGCGGGAGTGCGACGAAACAATGAGCAGTTCTTC.

The chain has TRBV2 and TRBJ2-5; 8 bases fit TRBD1. CDR3 size: 15 residues. The germline gives CDR1 SNHLY, CDR2 FYNNEI. V was clipped by 5 bases and J by 1 base; unmatched bases: 6. CDR3 in amino acids: CASSPQGAPQETQYF. The CDR3 DNA sequence: TGTGCCAGCAGTCCCCAGGGGGCCCCCCAAGAGACCCAGTACTTC.

The chain joins TRBV16 to TRBJ1-2; 7 bases map to TRBD1. The ends lost 3 bases at V and 4 bases at J; junction bases unmatched: 2. Germline V lookup: CDR1 KGHSY, CDR2 FQNENV. The CDR3 runs to 13 residues. The CDR3 coding sequence is TGTGCCAGCAGCCAGGACAGGACCTATGGCTACACCTTC. Translating it yields CASSQDRTYGYTF.

The J gene is TRBJ2-7, the V gene TRBV3-1 (or the pseudogene TRBV3-2); TRBD1 matches 8 bases. Losses at the gene ends were 4 bases for V and 2 bases for J; bases not matched to a gene: 4. This CDR3 is built from 14 residues. The germline V gene has CDR1 LGHDT and CDR2 YNNKEL (reference sequence). CDR3 DNA: TGTGCCAGCAGCCTAGACAGGGGAACCTACGAGCAGTACTTC. Amino acid sequence: CASSLDRGTYEQYF.

The chain combines TRBV20-1 with TRBJ1-3, with TRBD1 matching 7 bases. The ends lost 3 bases at V and 3 bases at J; junction bases unmatched: 8. The CDR3 totals 15 residues. CDR1 is DFQATT and CDR2 is SNEGSKA in the germline V gene (reference sequence). CDR3 loop: CSASRGTVYGNTIYF. CDR3 in DNA: TGCAGTGCTAGTAGAGGGACAGTCTATGGAAACACCATATATTTT.

This clone was seen just once. This chain links TRBV7-2 with TRBJ2-7; the D is unclear. The CDR3 is made up of 12 amino acids. V gave up 1 base and J gave up 7 bases, with 8 bases separating them. CDR1 and CDR2 from the germline V gene are SGHTA and FQGNSA. CDR3 nucleotides: TGTGCCAGCAGCTTAGGGCCTCAGGAGCAGTACTTC. It codes for CASSLGPQEQYF. Combining the CDR3 with reference TRBV7-2 and TRBJ2-7 gives the whole variable domain GAGVSQSPSNKVTEKGKDVELRCDPISGHTALYWYRQSLGQGLEFLIYFQGNSAPDKSGLPSDRFSAERTGGSVSTLTIQRTQQEDSAVYLCASSLGPQEQYFGPGTRLTVT.

The V gene is TRBV18, the J gene TRBJ2-1, with a tentative D call TRBD2 (5 bases). The V gene lost 3 bases and the J gene lost 13 bases, with 19 bases spanning the gap. Germline V gene lookup returns CDR1 KGHSH and CDR2 LQKENI. The CDR3 contains 14 residues. The CDR3 nucleotides are TGTGCCAGCTCACCGGTCGGCGAGGGCGGAGTCCAGTTCTTC. Amino acid sequence: CASSPVGEGGVQFF.

The chain employs TRBV5-1 and TRBJ2-1, with D perhaps TRBD2 (6 bases). Germline V gene sequence: CDR1 SGHRS, CDR2 YFSETQ. The CDR3 is 15 residues long. Deletions cut 3 bases from V and 3 bases from J, with 13 bases between. CDR3 bases: TGCGCCAGCAGCTCCACCGAGACTAGCTACAATGAGCAGTTCTTC. This translates into CASSSTETSYNEQFF.

In DNA, the CDR3 is TGTGCCAGTTTACTAGCGGGAGCCTACAATGAGCAGTTCTTC. Translated: CASLLAGAYNEQFF. This chain connects TRBV6-5 to TRBJ2-1, with 11 bases aligning to TRBD2. With V trimmed by 9 bases and J by 2 bases, 3 bases remained unmatched. CDR1 and CDR2 (germline): MNHEY, SVGAGI. The CDR3 totals 14 residues.

The genes are TRBV12-1 and TRBJ2-1; the D call TRBD2 from the table was never checked on the DNA. TRBV12-1 is shown as a pseudogene. CDR3 length: 19 amino acids. The CDR3 bases are TGTGCCAGCAGCTTACCCCCGGGCAGACTAGCGGGAGGAGGCAATGAGCAGTTCTTC. Protein: CASSLPPGRLAGGGNEQFF.

The chain links TRBV12-3 or TRBV12-4 to TRBJ1-2, with TRBD1 identical over 8 bases. The ends lost 6 bases at V and 3 bases at J; junction bases unmatched: 3. The CDR3 contains 13 residues. DNA for the CDR3: TGTGCCAGCAGAGACAGGGGAGACTATGGCTACACCTTC. Translation: CASRDRGDYGYTF.

The chain links TRBV18 to TRBJ2-6; the D is unclear. The CDR3 is made up of 15 amino acids. Trimming shortened V by 3 bases and J by 1 base, and 7 bases separated the two germline ends. Germline assignment: CDR1 KGHSH and CDR2 LQKENI. The CDR3 DNA is TGTGCCAGCTCACCGACTGGGTCTGGGGCCAACGTCCTGACTTTC. This sequence encodes CASSPTGSGANVLTF.

V gene TRBV7-9 combines with J gene TRBJ2-3, with D possibly being TRBD2 (5 bases). V dropped 2 bases and J dropped 2 bases, with 8 bases sitting between them. CDR3 length: 14 residues. Germline values: CDR1 SEHNR, CDR2 FQNEAQ (reference sequence). The CDR3 DNA sequence: TGTGCCAGCAGCTTACGACTACACACAGATACGCAGTATTTT. It encodes CASSLRLHTDTQYF.

This chain links TRBV6-6 with TRBJ1-6, with 7 bases that match TRBD1. Germline values: CDR1 MNHNY, CDR2 SVGAGI (reference sequence). The CDR3 covers 16 residues. Trimming took 0 bases from V and 7 from J; bases not matched to a gene: 6. The CDR3 reads CASSYSGGRPNSPLHF. The CDR3, as DNA: TGTGCCAGCAGTTACTCAGGGGGCCGCCCGAATTCACCCCTCCACTTT.